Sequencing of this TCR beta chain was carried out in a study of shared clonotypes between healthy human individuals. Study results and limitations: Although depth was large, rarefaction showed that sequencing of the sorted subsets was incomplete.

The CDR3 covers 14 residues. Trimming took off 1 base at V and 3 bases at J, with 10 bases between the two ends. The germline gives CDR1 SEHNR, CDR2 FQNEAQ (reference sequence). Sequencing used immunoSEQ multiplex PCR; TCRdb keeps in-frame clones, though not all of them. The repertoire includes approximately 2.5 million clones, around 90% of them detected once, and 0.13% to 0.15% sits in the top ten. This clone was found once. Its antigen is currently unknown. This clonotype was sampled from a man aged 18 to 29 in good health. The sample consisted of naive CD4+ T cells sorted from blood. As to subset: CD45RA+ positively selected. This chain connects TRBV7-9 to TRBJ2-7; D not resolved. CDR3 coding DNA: TGTGCCAGCAGCTTAGAAGTCAGTGGCTACGAGCAGTACTTC. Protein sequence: CASSLEVSGYEQYF.